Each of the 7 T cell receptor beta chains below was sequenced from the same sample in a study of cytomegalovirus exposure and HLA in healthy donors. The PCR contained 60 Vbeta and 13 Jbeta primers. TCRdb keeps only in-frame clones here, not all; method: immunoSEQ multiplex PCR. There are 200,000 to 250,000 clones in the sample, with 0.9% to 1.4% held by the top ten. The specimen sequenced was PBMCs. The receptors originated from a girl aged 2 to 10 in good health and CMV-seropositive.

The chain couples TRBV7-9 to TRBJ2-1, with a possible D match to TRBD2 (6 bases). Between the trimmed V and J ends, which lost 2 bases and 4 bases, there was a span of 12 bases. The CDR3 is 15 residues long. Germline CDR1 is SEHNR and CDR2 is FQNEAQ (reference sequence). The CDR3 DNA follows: TGTGCCAGCAGCTTATGGGACTCGCCTTACAATGAGCAGTTCTTC. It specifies CASSLWDSPYNEQFF.

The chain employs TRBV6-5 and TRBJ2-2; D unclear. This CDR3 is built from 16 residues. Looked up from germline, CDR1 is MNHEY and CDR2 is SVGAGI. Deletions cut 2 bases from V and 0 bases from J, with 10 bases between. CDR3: CASSYAVHPNTGELFF. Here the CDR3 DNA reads TGTGCCAGCAGTTACGCGGTGCACCCGAACACCGGGGAGCTGTTTTTT.

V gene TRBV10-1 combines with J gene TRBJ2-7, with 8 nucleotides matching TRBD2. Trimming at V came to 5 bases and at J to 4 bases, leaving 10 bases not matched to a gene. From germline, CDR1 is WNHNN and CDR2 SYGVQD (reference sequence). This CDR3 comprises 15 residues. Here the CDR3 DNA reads TGCGCCAGCAGTCCGGGACTAGGGGGGAGTTACGAGCAGTACTTC. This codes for CASSPGLGGSYEQYF.

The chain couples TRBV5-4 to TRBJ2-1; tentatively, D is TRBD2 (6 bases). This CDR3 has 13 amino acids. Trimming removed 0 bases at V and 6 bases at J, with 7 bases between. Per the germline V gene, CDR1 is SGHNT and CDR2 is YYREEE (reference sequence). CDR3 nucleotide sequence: TGTGCCAGCAGCTTGGTGGGGGGCAATGAGCAGTTCTTC. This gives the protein CASSLVGGNEQFF.

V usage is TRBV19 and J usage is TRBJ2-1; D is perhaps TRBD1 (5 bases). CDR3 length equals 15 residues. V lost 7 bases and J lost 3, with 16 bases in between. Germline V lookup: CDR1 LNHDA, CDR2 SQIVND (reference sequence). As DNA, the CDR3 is TGTGCCAGTACCCCCTTAGGGGCCGTCTACAATGAGCAGTTCTTC. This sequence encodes CASTPLGAVYNEQFF.

The chain's CDR3 is CASSFGQGYGYTF. Written as DNA, the CDR3 is TGTGCCAGCAGCTTCGGTCAGGGCTATGGCTACACCTTC. The chain recombines TRBV7-2 with TRBJ1-2, with TRBD1 as a possible D gene (5 bases). In germline, CDR1 is SGHTA, CDR2 FQGNSA. The V end lost 3 bases, the J end lost 4 bases, and 9 bases lay between the germline ends. This CDR3 region has 13 residues.

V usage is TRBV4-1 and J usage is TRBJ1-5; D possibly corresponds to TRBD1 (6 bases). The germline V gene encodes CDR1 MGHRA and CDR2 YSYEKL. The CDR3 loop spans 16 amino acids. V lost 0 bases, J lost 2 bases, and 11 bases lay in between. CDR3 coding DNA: TGCGCCAGCAGCCAAGATAGGGGGTTGGGCAATCAGCCCCAGCATTTT. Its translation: CASSQDRGLGNQPQHF.